The rows below give T cell receptor beta chains drawn from one sample of a study of T-cell reconstitution after alpha-beta-depleted transplantation in children. TCRdb ran MiXCR on the PCR reads and lists one entry per CDR3 protein. The data contain 600,000 to 700,000 distinct CDR3 sequences, over 10% of them singletons. Sequences were derived from PBMCs, sampled before TCRalphabeta/CD19-depleted stem cell transplant. The receptors originated from a girl aged 2 to 9 with congenital amegakaryocytic thrombocytopenia, due to receive a stem cell transplant. Each CDR3 is given with its conserved first and last residue. A D gene is named only where the DNA matches it firmly. Size values are once, few and many counts, or a class for expanded clones, and some rows have none.

V gene: TRBV15
D gene: TRBD2
clone size: .
J gene: TRBJ2-1
CDR3 DNA: TGTGCCACCAGCCGAAGTAGAGCGGGAGCTATAGATGAGCAGTTCTTC
CDR3 protein: CATSRSRAGAIDEQFF

V gene: TRBV12-3/TRBV12-4
D gene: .
clone size: many
J gene: TRBJ2-7
CDR3 DNA: TGTGCCAGCAGTTCCTCGGCTAGCTCCTACGAGCAGTACTTC
CDR3 protein: CASSSSASSYEQYF

V gene: TRBV7-2
D gene: .
clone size: few
J gene: TRBJ2-3
CDR3 DNA: TGTGCCAGCAGTCCCGACGGCCCCAGTGCTACAGATACGCAGTATTTT
CDR3 protein: CASSPDGPSATDTQYF

V gene: TRBV6-1
D gene: .
clone size: .
J gene: TRBJ2-7
CDR3 DNA: TGTGCCAGCAGCCAACTCGTAGCGGTGGGACTCTCCGAGCAGTACTTC
CDR3 protein: CASSQLVAVGLSEQYF

V gene: TRBV28
D gene: .
clone size: many
J gene: TRBJ2-7
CDR3 DNA: TGTGCCAGCAGCTTCGGGACTGAAGAATACGAGCAGTACTTC
CDR3 protein: CASSFGTEEYEQYF

V gene: TRBV20-1
D gene: TRBD1
clone size: few
J gene: TRBJ1-2
CDR3 DNA: TGCAGTGCTAGAGCCGCAGACAGGGGGCTTAGCTATGGCTACACCTTC
CDR3 protein: CSARAADRGLSYGYTF

V gene: TRBV24-1
D gene: TRBD1
clone size: many
J gene: TRBJ2-1
CDR3 DNA: TGTGCCACCAGTGATGGTTTACCGGGACAGGGGGGAAATGAGCAGTTCTTC
CDR3 protein: CATSDGLPGQGGNEQFF

V gene: TRBV11-2
D gene: TRBD1
clone size: many
J gene: TRBJ2-3
CDR3 DNA: TGTGCCAGCAGCACTCATCGGGACAGAGCCACAGATACGCAGTATTTT
CDR3 protein: CASSTHRDRATDTQYF

V gene: TRBV20-1
D gene: TRBD1
clone size: .
J gene: TRBJ2-5
CDR3 DNA: TGCAGTGCCAACCCGCCGGGACAGGGATCTTGGTACCAAGAGACCCAGTACTTC
CDR3 protein: CSANPPGQGSWYQETQYF

V gene: TRBV4-1
D gene: .
clone size: .
J gene: TRBJ1-5
CDR3 DNA: TGCGCCAGCAGCCAATACCGGTCCTTAACGGGCAATCAGCCCCAGCATTTT
CDR3 protein: CASSQYRSLTGNQPQHF

V gene: TRBV18
D gene: .
clone size: few
J gene: TRBJ2-3
CDR3 DNA: TGTGCCAGCTCACCACGGCGCGAGAGCACAGATACGCAGTATTTT
CDR3 protein: CASSPRRESTDTQYF

V gene: TRBV20-1
D gene: .
clone size: .
J gene: TRBJ2-3
CDR3 DNA: TGCAGTGCTTACAGGGTGGCGCAGTATTTT
CDR3 protein: CSAYRVAQYF

V gene: TRBV7-6
D gene: TRBD2
clone size: many
J gene: TRBJ2-1
CDR3 DNA: TGTGCCAGCAGCTCTCTAGCGGGAGCTCACCAGAATGAGCAGTTCTTC
CDR3 protein: CASSSLAGAHQNEQFF

V gene: TRBV30
D gene: .
clone size: .
J gene: TRBJ1-2
CDR3 DNA: TGTGCCTGGAGGGCAATTCCTGGCTACACCTTC
CDR3 protein: CAWRAIPGYTF

V gene: TRBV20-1
D gene: TRBD2
clone size: many
J gene: TRBJ2-1
CDR3 DNA: TGCAGTGCTAGTCTAGCGGGATACAATGAGCAGTTCTTC
CDR3 protein: CSASLAGYNEQFF

V gene: TRBV29-1
D gene: .
clone size: many
J gene: TRBJ2-5
CDR3 DNA: TGCAGCGTCCAGGACAGAGCTCAAGAGACCCAGTACTTC
CDR3 protein: CSVQDRAQETQYF

V gene: TRBV5-1
D gene: TRBD1
clone size: .
J gene: TRBJ2-1
CDR3 DNA: TGCGCCAGCAGCCTCCGGGACAGAGGTTCATACAATGAGCAGTTCTTC
CDR3 protein: CASSLRDRGSYNEQFF

V gene: TRBV5-5
D gene: TRBD1
clone size: .
J gene: TRBJ2-7
CDR3 DNA: TGTGCCAGCAACCACCGGGACAGTTCCTACGAGCAGTACTTC
CDR3 protein: CASNHRDSSYEQYF

V gene: TRBV5-6
D gene: .
clone size: many
J gene: TRBJ2-5
CDR3 DNA: TGTGCCAGCAGCTTGGTTCCAGTAAACTCGGGGGAGACCCAGTACTTC
CDR3 protein: CASSLVPVNSGETQYF

V gene: TRBV12-3/TRBV12-4
D gene: TRBD2
clone size: .
J gene: TRBJ2-3
CDR3 DNA: TGTGCCAGCAGTTTAAGCGGGAGAGCGTGGGATACGCAGTATTTT
CDR3 protein: CASSLSGRAWDTQYF

V gene: TRBV15
D gene: TRBD1
clone size: many
J gene: TRBJ1-1
CDR3 DNA: TGTGCCACCAGCAAGGGGGCAGGATGGACTGAAGCTTTCTTT
CDR3 protein: CATSKGAGWTEAFF

V gene: TRBV7-3
D gene: .
clone size: few
J gene: TRBJ1-5
CDR3 DNA: TGTGCCAGCATCCTCACCCGGGACTCCCGGACGCCCCAGCATTTT
CDR3 protein: CASILTRDSRTPQHF

V gene: TRBV24-1
D gene: TRBD2
clone size: .
J gene: TRBJ2-1
CDR3 DNA: TGTGCCACCAGTGACCCCCTAGCGGGAGCTTACAATGAGCAGTTCTTC
CDR3 protein: CATSDPLAGAYNEQFF

V gene: TRBV28
D gene: .
clone size: .
J gene: TRBJ2-7
CDR3 DNA: TGTGCCAGCAGTTTATATCCGGGGCCCCAACGCCACGAGCAGTACTTC
CDR3 protein: CASSLYPGPQRHEQYF

V gene: TRBV20-1
D gene: .
clone size: once
J gene: TRBJ2-1
CDR3 DNA: TGCAGTGCTAGAGGTCGGGGGTCCTACAATGAGCAGTTCTTC
CDR3 protein: CSARGRGSYNEQFF

V gene: TRBV19
D gene: .
clone size: many
J gene: TRBJ1-6
CDR3 DNA: TGTGCCAGTAGTATACGGACGGGCGGGGCAGGCGTCCACTTT
CDR3 protein: CASSIRTGGAGVHF

V gene: TRBV5-1
D gene: TRBD2
clone size: .
J gene: TRBJ2-7
CDR3 DNA: TGCGCCAGCAGCCAAAACCTAGCGGGAGAGGTCGAGCAGTACTTC
CDR3 protein: CASSQNLAGEVEQYF

V gene: TRBV9
D gene: .
clone size: many
J gene: TRBJ2-5
CDR3 DNA: TGTGCCAGCAGCGTAGCTCCCGCCAAAGAGACCCAGTACTTC
CDR3 protein: CASSVAPAKETQYF

V gene: TRBV28
D gene: .
clone size: many
J gene: TRBJ1-6
CDR3 DNA: TGTGCCAGCAGTCCGGATAGGACAGCGAATTCACCCCTCCACTTT
CDR3 protein: CASSPDRTANSPLHF

V gene: TRBV5-1
D gene: TRBD2
clone size: many
J gene: TRBJ2-7
CDR3 DNA: TGCGCCAGCAGCATGGGGACTAGCGGGAGGGCTTTCTCCCACGAGCAGTACTTC
CDR3 protein: CASSMGTSGRAFSHEQYF

V gene: TRBV5-1
D gene: TRBD1
clone size: .
J gene: TRBJ1-1
CDR3 DNA: TGCGCCAGCGGATCAAAAACAACTCCGGGACAGGGGGGCACTGAAGCTTTCTTT
CDR3 protein: CASGSKTTPGQGGTEAFF

V gene: TRBV20-1
D gene: TRBD1
clone size: few
J gene: TRBJ1-1
CDR3 DNA: TGCAGTGCTGCACAGGGGGCATGGGTAGCTGAAGCTTTCTTT
CDR3 protein: CSAAQGAWVAEAFF

V gene: TRBV5-1
D gene: .
clone size: many
J gene: TRBJ2-4
CDR3 DNA: TGCGCCAGCAGCCCGGAGACACTAGCCAAAAACATTCAGTACTTC
CDR3 protein: CASSPETLAKNIQYF

V gene: TRBV12-3/TRBV12-4
D gene: .
clone size: .
J gene: TRBJ2-1
CDR3 DNA: TGTGCCAGCAGTTTCCGACAGAGAAATGAGCAGTTCTTC
CDR3 protein: CASSFRQRNEQFF

V gene: TRBV4-1
D gene: TRBD2
clone size: many
J gene: TRBJ2-1
CDR3 DNA: TGCGCCAGCAGCCTCCAGGTAGCGGGAGCAACCGATGAGCAGTTCTTC
CDR3 protein: CASSLQVAGATDEQFF

V gene: TRBV20-1
D gene: .
clone size: few
J gene: TRBJ2-3
CDR3 DNA: TGCAGCGCCCCTCCAGGCGGAACAGCCGATACGCAGTATTTT
CDR3 protein: CSAPPGGTADTQYF

V gene: TRBV4-1
D gene: .
clone size: many
J gene: TRBJ2-1
CDR3 DNA: TGCGCCAGCAGCCTCGATACCTCCGTCACCGGCGATGAGCAGTTCTTC
CDR3 protein: CASSLDTSVTGDEQFF

V gene: TRBV20-1
D gene: .
clone size: .
J gene: TRBJ1-6
CDR3 DNA: TGCAGTGCCGTGTATGGGGCCAGCTCCTATAATTCACCCCTCCACTTT
CDR3 protein: CSAVYGASSYNSPLHF

V gene: TRBV5-1
D gene: .
clone size: many
J gene: TRBJ2-3
CDR3 DNA: TGTGCCAGCAGTTTTGGTAGCACAGATACGCAGTATTTT
CDR3 protein: CASSFGSTDTQYF

V gene: TRBV24-1
D gene: .
clone size: many
J gene: TRBJ2-2
CDR3 DNA: TGTGCCACCAGTGATTTCGGGAGCGGTAGGAGGACCGGGGAGCTGTTTTTT
CDR3 protein: CATSDFGSGRRTGELFF

V gene: TRBV20-1
D gene: TRBD2
clone size: many
J gene: TRBJ2-1
CDR3 DNA: TGCAGTGCCTCCGACCCTCTTTACCTGGGGACTAGCGGCAATGAGCAGTTCTTC
CDR3 protein: CSASDPLYLGTSGNEQFF

V gene: TRBV5-1
D gene: .
clone size: many
J gene: TRBJ2-1
CDR3 DNA: TGCGCCAGCAGCCTAACGACATTCAGGAGCTCCTACAATGAGCAGTTCTTC
CDR3 protein: CASSLTTFRSSYNEQFF

V gene: TRBV24-1
D gene: .
clone size: few
J gene: TRBJ2-3
CDR3 DNA: TGTGCCACCATGGAGGCCAGCACAGATACGCAGTATTTT
CDR3 protein: CATMEASTDTQYF

V gene: TRBV20-1
D gene: .
clone size: many
J gene: TRBJ2-1
CDR3 DNA: TGCAGTGCTAGGGTCTCTAGCTCCTACAATGAGCAGTTCTTC
CDR3 protein: CSARVSSSYNEQFF

V gene: TRBV7-7
D gene: .
clone size: few
J gene: TRBJ2-1
CDR3 DNA: TGTGCCAGCAGTGCCATCCCACCCGTGGGAGGGGGCTCCTACAATGAGCAGTTCTTC
CDR3 protein: CASSAIPPVGGGSYNEQFF

V gene: TRBV5-5
D gene: .
clone size: many
J gene: TRBJ2-1
CDR3 DNA: TGTGCCAGCAGCTCAGTATGGGACCTCTACAATGAGCAGTTCTTC
CDR3 protein: CASSSVWDLYNEQFF

V gene: TRBV28
D gene: TRBD1
clone size: many
J gene: TRBJ2-7
CDR3 DNA: TGTGCCAGCAGTTTCCAAGACAGGGATTTCTACGAGCAGTACTTC
CDR3 protein: CASSFQDRDFYEQYF

V gene: TRBV30
D gene: TRBD1
clone size: few
J gene: TRBJ2-1
CDR3 DNA: TGTGCCTGCGGACAGGCGAGCTCCTACAATGAGCAGTTCTTC
CDR3 protein: CACGQASSYNEQFF

V gene: TRBV5-5
D gene: .
clone size: many
J gene: TRBJ2-1
CDR3 DNA: TGTGCCAGCACATCCGGTGTTGGGTTCCCGGACAATGAGCAGTTCTTC
CDR3 protein: CASTSGVGFPDNEQFF